These 25 T cell receptor beta chains originate from one sample sequenced in a study of T cells in narcolepsy. Generated by immunoSEQ multiplex PCR, the TCRdb table keeps only in-frame clones and is missing some. The top ten clones hold approximately 20% of a sample with about 2,400 clones, around a quarter of them seen once. These receptors' targets are unknown. Sequenced sample: cultured CD4+ T cells from cerebrospinal fluid. The receptors originated from a human donor with narcolepsy.

By share of the sample, this clone is medium-sized. V is TRBV11-3 and J is TRBJ2-7; 8 bases are a match to TRBD1. Germline lookup yields CDR1 SGHNT and CDR2 YENEEA. V lost 1 base and J lost 3; bases outside the gene matches: 8. This CDR3 contains 16 residues. CDR3 loop: CASSLGLDRAIYEQYF. The DNA for the CDR3 is TGTGCCAGCAGCTTAGGCCTGGACAGGGCGATCTACGAGCAGTACTTC.

Of note for this clone: This likely stems from a read error, as it lies one base from a far larger clone. This sequence joins TRBV6-1 and TRBJ1-1; D not resolved. CDR1 and CDR2 (germline): MNHNS, SASEGT. V was cut by 6 bases and J by 7 bases, with 15 bases left in between. This CDR3 has 13 amino acids. The CDR3 loop reads CASSRDGFGEAFF. As DNA, the CDR3 is TGTGCCAGCAGCCGTGATGGTTTCGGTGAAGCTTTCTTT.

Points on this clone: This likely reflects a read error, since a far larger clone is one base away. The chain has TRBV29-1 and TRBJ2-1; 8 nucleotides align to TRBD1. Trimming at V came to 4 bases and at J to 9 bases, leaving 14 bases not matched to a gene. The CDR3 spans 15 residues. Germline V gene lookup returns CDR1 SQVTM and CDR2 ANQGSEA. The CDR3 is CSVVSSRGLGGEQFF. DNA of the CDR3: TGCAGCGTTGTTTCGTCCAGGGGGCTGGGTGGTGAGCAGTTCTTC.

This clone occurred a few times. J is TRBJ1-2 and V is TRBV7-8; D remains unclear. This CDR3 spans 13 amino acids. CDR1 is SGHVS, CDR2 FQNEAQ, per germline. Trimming took 3 bases from V and 3 from J, leaving 8 bases between them. In nucleotides, the CDR3 is TGTGCCAGCAGCTTCGGACTAGACTATGGCTACACCTTC. Its translation: CASSFGLDYGYTF. Full variable domain (remainder filled in from reference TRBV7-8 and TRBJ1-2): GAGVSQSPRYKVAKRGQDVALRCDPISGHVSLFWYQQALGQGPEFLTYFQNEAQLDKSGLPSDRFFAERPEGSVSTLKIQRTQQEDSAVYLCASSFGLDYGYTFGSGTRLTVV.

The rearrangement joins TRBV7-2 to TRBJ2-7; D might be TRBD1 (6 bases). The CDR3 consists of 17 residues. V was cut by 3 bases and J by 2 bases, with 20 bases left in between. Germline V gives CDR1 SGHTA, CDR2 FQGNSA. The CDR3 reads CASSLAYRGTSTYEQYF. The CDR3, as DNA: TGTGCCAGCAGCTTGGCTTATAGGGGGACATCTACCTACGAGCAGTACTTC. Variable domain in full (rest from reference TRBV7-2 and TRBJ2-7): GAGVSQSPSNKVTEKGKDVELRCDPISGHTALYWYRQSLGQGLEFLIYFQGNSAPDKSGLPSDRFSAERTGGSVSTLTIQRTQQEDSAVYLCASSLAYRGTSTYEQYFGPGTRLTVT.

CDR3 coding DNA: TGTGCCAGCAGCCGGGGGTCGGGGAAATACGAGCAGTACTTC. Protein product: CASSRGSGKYEQYF. V usage is TRBV11-2 and J usage is TRBJ2-7; D might be TRBD2 (6 bases). The CDR3 is 14 amino acids. V was trimmed by 5 bases and J by 4 bases, leaving 15 bases between them. Germline V CDR1 and CDR2: SGHAT, FQNNGV.

This clone has only a few counts. The V call is TRBV7-4, the J call TRBJ2-7; D is undetermined. V was clipped by 4 bases and J by 2 bases, with 9 bases between them. The germline V gene encodes CDR1 SGHVT and CDR2 SQSDAQ. The length of the CDR3 is 13 residues. The CDR3 coding sequence is TGTGCCAGCAGCTCTCACGCGGCCTACGAGCAGTACTTC. Its translation is CASSSHAAYEQYF.

This clone appeared a few times. The CDR3 DNA reads TGCGCCAGCAGCCAAGGTCCGTTCTCTAGCACAGATACGCAGTATTTT. Protein: CASSQGPFSSTDTQYF. The genes are TRBV5-1 and TRBJ2-3; D is unresolved. V shed 4 bases and J shed 0 bases, with 15 bases lying between them. The CDR3 consists of 16 residues. Germline V CDR1 and CDR2: SGHRS, YFSETQ.

This clone was observed a few times. V is TRBV7-6 and J is TRBJ1-2, with a tentative D call TRBD1 (6 bases). The V end lost 5 bases, the J end lost 2 bases, and 9 bases lay between the germline ends. Per germline, CDR1 SGHVS and CDR2 FNYEAQ. The CDR3 is 13 residues long. CDR3: CASSPTGNYGYTF. The CDR3 DNA reads TGTGCCAGCAGCCCTACAGGGAACTATGGCTACACCTTC.

In this sample, this clone turned up once. This chain connects TRBV7-9 to TRBJ1-5; D unclear. This CDR3 has 15 residues. Germline lookup yields CDR1 SEHNR and CDR2 FQNEAQ (reference sequence). V shed 4 bases and J shed 3 bases, with 13 bases lying between them. The CDR3 reads CASSWRPSDNQPQHF. The CDR3 DNA reads TGTGCCAGCAGCTGGAGACCCTCTGACAATCAGCCCCAGCATTTT.

This clone is judged large (0.1 to 1%). Other DNA sequences from this sample encode an identical CDR3 as well. The chain employs TRBV7-9 and TRBJ1-2, with D possibly TRBD1 on 6 matching bases. The CDR3 runs to 15 residues. V shed 1 base and J shed 5 bases, with 14 bases lying between them. Germline lookup yields CDR1 SEHNR and CDR2 FQNEAQ (reference sequence). The DNA for the CDR3 is TGTGCCAGCAGCTTAGTTGGGACAACACTTTATGGCTACACCTTC. This sequence encodes CASSLVGTTLYGYTF.

The chain joins TRBV7-3 to TRBJ2-7; D is uncertain. The CDR3 has 13 residues. In germline, CDR1 is SGHTA, CDR2 FQGTGA. V lost 4 bases, J lost 2 bases, and 9 bases lay in between. The CDR3 DNA sequence: TGTGCCAGCAGCTCTCACGCGGCCTACGAGCAGTACTTC. This sequence encodes CASSSHAAYEQYF.

With respect to this clone: Sequence at one end of the junction differs from germline and may be a read error. This rearrangement joins TRBV5-5 to TRBJ1-4; weak D call: TRBD1 (6 bases). This CDR3 region has 15 residues. Germline V lookup: CDR1 SGHKS, CDR2 YYEKEE (reference sequence). Here the CDR3 DNA reads TGCGCCAGCAGCCAAGATTTCAGGGGTAACGAAAAACTGTTTTTT. Translated: CASSQDFRGNEKLFF.

The V call is TRBV19, the J call TRBJ1-1; D not certain. CDR1 is LNHDA and CDR2 is SQIVND in the germline V gene (reference sequence). V lost 7 bases to trimming and J lost 3 bases, with 18 bases between them. The CDR3 totals 15 residues. The CDR3 loop is CASNRGLIRDTEAFF. The CDR3 DNA reads TGTGCCAGTAACAGAGGGCTTATAAGGGACACTGAAGCTTTCTTT. The variable domain in full, with the rest retrieved from reference TRBV19 and TRBJ1-1, is DGGITQSPKYLFRKEGQNVTLSCEQNLNHDAMYWYRQDPGQGLRLIYYSQIVNDFQKGDIAEGYSVSREKKESFPLTVTSAQKNPTAFYLCASNRGLIRDTEAFFGQGTRLTVV.

Sample share makes this clone large. The chain recombines TRBV9 with TRBJ1-1, with 10 bases that match TRBD1. CDR1 is SGDLS and CDR2 is YYNGEE in the germline V gene. The CDR3 covers 16 residues. V lost 2 bases to trimming and J lost 2 bases; unmatched junction nucleotides: 6. DNA of the CDR3: TGTGCCAGCAGCGTCGCGACAGGGGGCAGCAACACTGAAGCTTTCTTT. Translated, it gives CASSVATGGSNTEAFF.

This clone was detected only a few times. This chain connects TRBV6-9 to TRBJ2-5; D is undetermined. Germline V gives CDR1 MNHGY, CDR2 SVAAGI. The CDR3 loop spans 11 amino acids. V was cut by 7 bases and J by 3 bases, with 6 bases left in between. The CDR3 reads CASTFKETQYF. CDR3 nucleotide sequence: TGTGCCAGCACTTTTAAAGAGACCCAGTACTTC.

The chain couples TRBV7-2 to TRBJ2-1; weak D call: TRBD2 (5 bases). Germline loops: CDR1 SGHTA, CDR2 FQGNSA. The CDR3 is 17 residues long. V shed 5 bases and J shed 7 bases, with 24 bases lying between them. The CDR3 sequence: CASSEITRGVARNEQFF. CDR3 DNA sequence: TGTGCCAGCAGCGAAATTACCCGGGGAGTAGCGCGGAATGAGCAGTTCTTC.

The sample holds a few counts of this clone. V is TRBV7-2 and J is TRBJ1-6; tentative D call: TRBD1 (5 bases). Deletions cut 5 bases from V and 10 bases from J, with 18 bases between. Germline CDR1 SGHTA, CDR2 FQGNSA. The CDR3 sequence is 15 residues long. CDR3 region: CASSLVATVLSPLHF. The CDR3 DNA is TGTGCCAGCAGCCTTGTAGCGACAGTGCTCTCACCCCTCCACTTT.

The sample holds a few counts of this clone. CDR3 protein: CASSRGSGKYEQYF. CDR3 DNA sequence: TGTGCCAGCAGCCGGGGGTCGGGGAAATACGAGCAGTACTTC. The rearrangement uses TRBV7-9 and TRBJ2-7; D might be TRBD2 (6 bases). CDR1 is SEHNR, CDR2 FQNEAQ, per germline (reference sequence). The CDR3 has 14 amino acids. V lost 5 bases to trimming and J lost 4 bases, with 15 bases between them.

This clone was seen more than once but under ten times. The V call is TRBV7-1, the J call TRBJ2-5, with TRBD2 matching over 9 bases. TRBV7-1 is placed among ORFs of uncertain function. This CDR3 contains 14 residues. With 3 bases clipped from V and 5 bases from J, the junction kept 4 bases outside the gene matches. CDR3 residues: CASSSSGSGETQYF. In DNA form, the CDR3 reads TGTGCCAGCAGCTCTAGCGGGAGTGGGGAGACCCAGTACTTC.

This clone showed up just a few times. A far larger clone is a single base away, which makes a read error likely. A read error is likely, as this CDR3 ends without the conserved phenylalanine or tryptophan. The chain uses TRBV5-4 and TRBJ2-7, with D possibly TRBD2 on 6 matching bases. Germline V CDR1 and CDR2: SGHNT, YYREEE (reference sequence). V gave up 4 bases and J gave up 4 bases, with 15 bases separating them. CDR3 length: 14 amino acids. DNA for the CDR3: TGTGCCAGCAGCCGGGGGTCGGGGAAATACGAGCAGTACTTG. As protein: CASSRGSGKYEQYL.

The V call is TRBV11-3, the J call TRBJ2-1; 8 bases map to TRBD2. There are 16 residues in the CDR3. Germline V gives CDR1 SGHNT, CDR2 YENEEA. J was trimmed by 6 bases and V by 1 base; bases with no gene match: 8. The CDR3 sequence is CASSLARSGGVNEQFF. The CDR3 nucleotides are TGTGCCAGCAGCTTAGCGCGGAGCGGGGGAGTCAATGAGCAGTTCTTC.

The chain couples TRBV7-2 to TRBJ1-2, with 7 bases fitting TRBD1. V shed 0 bases, J shed 3 bases, and the junction held 1 base outside the gene matches. Germline values: CDR1 SGHTA, CDR2 FQGNSA. The CDR3 loop spans 14 amino acids. The CDR3 region is CASSLAGTDYGYTF. The CDR3 nucleotides read TGTGCCAGCAGCTTAGCGGGGACAGACTATGGCTACACCTTC. The full variable domain, rest sourced from reference TRBV7-2 and TRBJ1-2, is GAGVSQSPSNKVTEKGKDVELRCDPISGHTALYWYRQSLGQGLEFLIYFQGNSAPDKSGLPSDRFSAERTGGSVSTLTIQRTQQEDSAVYLCASSLAGTDYGYTFGSGTRLTVV.

This clone has a handful of counts. Given a much more abundant clone one base away, this may be a read error. The chain uses TRBV28 and TRBJ2-7; D may be TRBD2 (5 bases). The V end was cut by 3 bases, the J end by 9 bases, with 18 bases between. Germline CDR1 MDHEN, CDR2 SYDVKM. CDR3 length: 14 amino acids. In DNA form, the CDR3 reads TGTGCCAGCAGTTTTACGGGGAACCGAGTCGGGCAGTACTTC. Amino acids: CASSFTGNRVGQYF. The variable domain in full, with the rest retrieved from reference TRBV28 and TRBJ2-7, is DVKVTQSSRYLVKRTGEKVFLECVQDMDHENMFWYRQDPGLGLRLIYFSYDVKMKEKGDIPEGYSVSREKKERFSLILESASTNQTSMYLCASSFTGNRVGQYFGPGTRLTVT.

This clone was recorded a few times. Its ends do not fully match the called genes, so a read error is possible. The rearrangement joins TRBV5-3 to TRBJ1-1; 10 bases are a match to TRBD1. TRBV5-3 is sorted into the ORF group, with uncertain function. CDR3 length: 14 residues. Written as DNA, the CDR3 is TGTGCCAGCAGCTGGGACAGGGGAAAGGCTGAAGCTTTCTTT. Translating it yields CASSWDRGKAEAFF.